This is a list of T cell receptor beta chains from one sample in a study of blood T cell repertoires in COVID-19. The protocol was immunoSEQ multiplex PCR, while the TCRdb copy is restricted to in-frame clones and leaves out a portion. The profile shows 130,000 to 150,000 clones, approximately 86% of them singletons. Sequencing input: peripheral blood. The source of these receptors is a man aged 65 to 79 with acute or convalescent COVID-19. Each CDR3 is given with its conserved first and last residue.

J | V | CDR3
TRBJ1-3 | TRBV14 | CASSHFFVNRQGPSGNTIYF
TRBJ2-5 | TRBV3-1/TRBV3-2 | CASSPPGLAETQYF
TRBJ2-6 | TRBV5-1 | CASSSTRSGANVLTF
TRBJ2-5 | TRBV5-1 | CASSLVGLSFETQYF
TRBJ2-6 | TRBV5-6 | CASLHEAGAAGANVLTF
TRBJ2-4 | TRBV4-2 | CASSQGPIAPKNIQYF
TRBJ1-2 | TRBV18 | CASSPSDRGGYGYTF
TRBJ2-7 | TRBV11-2 | CASSLGTGIYEQYF
TRBJ2-2 | TRBV7-9 | CASSAQLNRVTGELFF
TRBJ1-1 | TRBV9 | CASSSLTGVTAEAFF
TRBJ2-2 | TRBV6-6 | CASSYSMTGATGELFF
TRBJ2-7 | TRBV5-6 | CASSTDRLSYEQYF
TRBJ1-1 | TRBV5-1 | CASTGDTEAFF
TRBJ1-1 | TRBV14 | CASSQDGNRPNTEAFF
TRBJ1-6 | TRBV7-9 | CASSPRTANNSPLHF
TRBJ1-2 | TRBV5-5 | CASSLAPGQVDGYTF
TRBJ1-3 | TRBV2 | CASSLIMTGEGNTIYF
TRBJ2-1 | TRBV3-1/TRBV3-2 | CASSQGTSLQFF
TRBJ2-7 | TRBV21-1 | CASSKGVLAGNSYEQYF
TRBJ1-1 | TRBV11-2 | CASSIPGGGADTEAFF
TRBJ2-3 | TRBV5-4 | CASSLADRGPDTQYF
TRBJ1-4 | TRBV6-4 | CASTRQGAHEKLFF
TRBJ2-1 | TRBV5-1 | CASYRTGTGELVNEQFF
TRBJ2-1 | TRBV7-6 | CASSLAPPAVPYNEQFF
TRBJ2-1 | TRBV24-1 | CATSVQGSYNEQFF
TRBJ1-1 | TRBV19 | CASIQFTGGTEAFF
TRBJ2-1 | TRBV19 | CASSSHRGYEQFF
TRBJ1-1 | TRBV7-9 | CASGPLGHWNTEAFF
TRBJ2-5 | TRBV5-4 | CASSFGAGNQETQYF
TRBJ2-7 | TRBV5-8 | CASSLWLSGEQYF
TRBJ2-1 | TRBV28 | CASSFAASGDNEQFF
TRBJ2-3 | TRBV11-1 | CASSWAFTDTQYF
TRBJ2-3 | TRBV7-6 | CASSSPPVLAPSNTDTQYF
TRBJ2-1 | TRBV2 | CASDNGISWQFF
TRBJ1-4 | TRBV6-5 | CASSYRDSEKLFF
TRBJ1-6 | TRBV4-1 | CASSQERTGGRSPLHF
TRBJ2-2 | TRBV5-1 | CASSRRLRATGNTGELFF
TRBJ2-5 | TRBV7-2 | CASSSSETQYF
TRBJ2-2 | TRBV11-2 | CASSWGSGGYTGELFF
TRBJ2-5 | TRBV20-1 | CSARVGETQYF
TRBJ1-2 | TRBV28 | CATSALRDNYGYTF
TRBJ1-5 | TRBV12-3/TRBV12-4 | CASRAGVGQPQHF
TRBJ1-1 | TRBV2 | CASRGQAGATEAFF
TRBJ1-1 | TRBV12-5 | CASGFGGNTEAFF